The 14 T cell receptor beta chains below all came from one sample that was sequenced in a study of cytotoxic CD8 clonotypes in ibrutinib-treated CLL (TCRdb year 2021). Library prep was done by the immunoSEQ multiplex PCR assay. Imported from immuneACCESS, the table was reduced by TCRdb to in-frame sequences with V and J called. These copies leave out some clones; in studies compared against another copy, an unresolved V gene accounts for under half, and the cause of the remainder is not known. For this sample there are 200,000 or so clones; 70% appear just once. Roughly 5.9% of the sample is in the top ten clones. The time point label here, explained by the study, means: approximately 11 months on ibrutinib. The sample was PBMCs, taken after 12 months of ibrutinib treatment. The receptors come from a human donor with chronic lymphocytic leukemia.

The CDR3 region has the DNA TGCGCCAGCAGCTTGGGGCGGCAGTCCTACAATGAGCAGTTCTTC. Amino acids: CASSLGRQSYNEQFF. This chain uses TRBV5-1 with TRBJ2-1; D call uncertain. The CDR3 is made up of 15 amino acids. Trimming removed 0 bases at V and 1 base at J, with 8 bases between. The V gene's germline CDR1 is SGHRS and CDR2 YFSETQ.

The chain links TRBV10-3 to TRBJ1-2, with a weak D call TRBD1 (5 bases). The CDR3 is 11 amino acids. Looked up from germline, CDR1 is ENHRY and CDR2 is SYGVKD. The DNA for the CDR3 is TGTTCCGAGGGACGAAAATATGGCTACACCTTC. Translating gives CSEGRKYGYTF.

The V gene is TRBV7-2, the J gene TRBJ1-3, with 9 bases aligning to TRBD1. CDR1 and CDR2 (germline): SGHTA, FQGNSA. CDR3 length: 15 residues. Losses at the gene ends were 4 bases for V and 4 bases for J; bases not matched to a gene: 5. CDR3 nucleotides: TGTGCCAGCAGCTCTGAAGGGACAGGGGGAAACACCATATATTTT. Amino acids: CASSSEGTGGNTIYF.

The chain has TRBV5-5 and TRBJ1-5; D unresolved. V shed 4 bases and J shed 0 bases, with 11 bases lying between them. This CDR3 has 15 amino acids. Germline V gene sequence: CDR1 SGHKS, CDR2 YYEKEE (reference sequence). This CDR3 is CASSPDGYSNQPQHF. The CDR3, as DNA: TGTGCCAGCAGCCCGGACGGCTATAGCAATCAGCCCCAGCATTTT.

This clone showed up just a few times. This chain links TRBV6-6 with TRBJ1-1; weak D call: TRBD1 (6 bases). CDR3 length: 14 residues. Germline V lookup: CDR1 MNHNY, CDR2 SVGAGI (reference sequence). The ends were cut back, 6 bases at V and 1 base at J, with 12 bases in the middle. CDR3 amino acids: CASSFRGQNTEAFF. CDR3 nucleotide sequence: TGTGCCAGCAGCTTCAGGGGCCAGAACACTGAAGCTTTCTTT.

This rearrangement joins TRBV18 to TRBJ1-1, with D unclear. Germline V lookup: CDR1 KGHSH, CDR2 LQKENI. V gave up 3 bases and J gave up 7 bases, with 15 bases separating them. The CDR3 is 14 residues long. In DNA form, the CDR3 reads TGTGCCAGCTCACCGTTAGGTCAACGGGGTGAAGCTTTCTTT. As protein: CASSPLGQRGEAFF.

V and J are TRBV5-1 and TRBJ1-1; D not certain. Germline V gene lookup returns CDR1 SGHRS and CDR2 YFSETQ. V was trimmed by 3 bases and J by 1 base, leaving 10 bases between them. The CDR3 is made up of 14 amino acids. Here the CDR3 reads CASSWTVANTEAFF. The CDR3 nucleotides are TGCGCCAGCAGCTGGACGGTCGCGAACACTGAAGCTTTCTTT.

The chain employs TRBV6-1 and TRBJ1-5, with D hard to call. The CDR3 is made up of 16 amino acids. Between the trimmed V and J ends, which lost 3 bases and 6 bases, there was a span of 18 bases. In germline, CDR1 is MNHNS, CDR2 SASEGT. CDR3 sequence reads: CASSDLGGRGGQPQHF. For the CDR3, the DNA is TGTGCCAGCAGTGATTTAGGAGGTCGGGGTGGTCAGCCCCAGCATTTT.

V is TRBV18 and J is TRBJ2-5; 7 bases map to TRBD1. Germline V gene sequence: CDR1 KGHSH, CDR2 LQKENI. J gave up 4 bases and V 1 base, and 3 bases lay outside the gene matches. There are 14 residues in the CDR3. The CDR3 sequence: CASSPQTGAETQYF. CDR3 nucleotides: TGTGCCAGCTCACCACAAACAGGGGCAGAGACCCAGTACTTC. Complete variable domain (other parts from reference TRBV18 and TRBJ2-5): NAGVMQNPRHLVRRRGQEARLRCSPMKGHSHVYWYRQLPEEGLKFMVYLQKENIIDESGMPKERFSAEFPKEGPSILRIQQVVRGDSAAYFCASSPQTGAETQYFGPGTRLLVL.

The genes are TRBV19 and TRBJ1-2; 8 bases are a match to TRBD1. V shed 9 bases and J 5 bases; nucleotides not matched to a gene: 11. The CDR3 consists of 14 residues. In germline, CDR1 is LNHDA, CDR2 SQIVND (reference sequence). The DNA of the CDR3 is TGTGCCAGCCAGGACAGGGCGAGTTCGTATGGCTACACCTTC. Translating it yields CASQDRASSYGYTF.

The rearrangement joins TRBV28 to TRBJ2-5, with 7 bases matching TRBD2. Trimming cost V 3 bases and J 4 bases; bases outside gene matches: 5. CDR3 size: 14 residues. The germline V gene has CDR1 MDHEN and CDR2 SYDVKM. The CDR3 coding sequence is TGTGCCAGCAGTTTGATCCGCGGGAGAGAGACCCAGTACTTC. Translating gives CASSLIRGRETQYF.

This clone was found once. This rearrangement joins TRBV7-5 to TRBJ2-5; the table gives TRBD1 as D, unverified against the DNA. TRBV7-5 is designated a pseudogene. This CDR3 spans 14 amino acids. The CDR3 sequence is CASSAEGGRETQYF. The CDR3, as DNA: TGTGCCAGCAGCGCGGAAGGGGGCAGGGAGACCCAGTACTTC.

V gene TRBV30 combines with J gene TRBJ2-2, with D perhaps matching TRBD2 (5 bases). The CDR3 has 16 amino acids. The V gene lost 2 bases and the J gene lost 5 bases, with 18 bases spanning the gap. Germline V gene data show CDR1 as GTSNPN and CDR2 as SVGIG (reference sequence). The DNA for the CDR3 is TGTGCCTGGAGTATTTCACCCGGACTGCTGACCGGGGAGCTGTTTTTT. It encodes CAWSISPGLLTGELFF. Drawing the rest from reference TRBV30 and TRBJ2-2, the complete variable domain is SQTIHQWPATLVQPVGSPLSLECTVEGTSNPNLYWYRQAAGRGLQLLFYSVGIGQISSEVPQNLSASRPQDRQFILSSKKLLLSDSGFYLCAWSISPGLLTGELFFGEGSRLTVL.

This clone was counted between two and nine times. The chain uses TRBV9 and TRBJ1-5; possible D gene TRBD1, 5 bases. V lost 0 bases to trimming and J lost 2 bases, with 9 bases between them. The CDR3 is 15 residues long. The V gene's germline CDR1 is SGDLS and CDR2 YYNGEE. This CDR3 is CASSVGGGGNQPQHF. The CDR3 nucleotides are TGTGCCAGCAGCGTAGGCGGGGGGGGCAATCAGCCCCAGCATTTT.